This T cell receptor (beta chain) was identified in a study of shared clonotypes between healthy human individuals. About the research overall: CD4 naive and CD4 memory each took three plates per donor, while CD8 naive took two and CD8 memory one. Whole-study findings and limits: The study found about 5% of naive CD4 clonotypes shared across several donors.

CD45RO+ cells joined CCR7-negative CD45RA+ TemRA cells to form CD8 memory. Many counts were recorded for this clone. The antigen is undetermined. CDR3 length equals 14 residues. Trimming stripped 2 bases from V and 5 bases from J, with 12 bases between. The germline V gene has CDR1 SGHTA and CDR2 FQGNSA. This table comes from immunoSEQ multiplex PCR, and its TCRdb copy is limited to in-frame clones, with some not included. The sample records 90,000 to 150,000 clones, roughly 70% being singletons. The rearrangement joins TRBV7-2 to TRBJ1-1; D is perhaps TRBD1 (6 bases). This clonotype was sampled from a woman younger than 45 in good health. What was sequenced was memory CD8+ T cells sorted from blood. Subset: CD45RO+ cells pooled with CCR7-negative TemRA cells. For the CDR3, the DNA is TGTGCCAGCAGCTTATCGCAGGGGCGGACTGAAGCTTTCTTT. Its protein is CASSLSQGRTEAFF.